One and the same sample provided the 11 T cell receptor beta chains below, sequenced in a study of blood T cell repertoires in COVID-19. Assay used: immunoSEQ multiplex PCR; TCRdb lists only in-frame clones, some missing. Of 45,000 to 55,000 clones in the sample, roughly 83% were seen once. Sequencing input: peripheral blood. These receptor sequences come from a man in his fifties or sixties with active COVID-19.

The genes are TRBV14 and TRBJ2-3; 11 bases align to TRBD2. V gave up 0 bases and J gave up 2 bases; unmatched junction bases: 7. The CDR3 totals 18 residues. The V gene's germline CDR1 is SGHDN and CDR2 FVKESK. Here the CDR3 reads CASSQDRASGGTTDTQYF. DNA for the CDR3: TGTGCCAGCAGCCAAGATCGGGCTAGCGGGGGGACCACAGATACGCAGTATTTT.

This clone appeared a single time. V usage is TRBV6-5 and J usage is TRBJ2-6; D may be TRBD1 (5 bases). The CDR3 consists of 15 residues. The V gene lost 3 bases and the J gene lost 2 bases, with 8 bases spanning the gap. Germline V gene data show CDR1 as MNHEY and CDR2 as SVGAGI. CDR3 sequence reads: CASSYFRAGANVLTF. CDR3 in DNA: TGTGCCAGCAGTTATTTCAGGGCTGGGGCCAACGTCCTGACTTTC.

V and J are TRBV24-1 and TRBJ2-7; D is possibly TRBD1 (6 bases). The CDR3 length is 12 residues. V dropped 3 bases and J dropped 9 bases, with 11 bases sitting between them. The germline CDR1 and CDR2 sequences are KGHDR and SFDVKD. CDR3 amino acids: CATSDRDTGQYF. Written as DNA, the CDR3 is TGTGCCACCAGTGATAGGGACACTGGGCAGTACTTC.

V and J are TRBV27 and TRBJ2-5, with TRBD1 matching 7 bases. With 0 bases clipped from V and 4 bases from J, the junction kept 11 bases outside the gene matches. CDR1 is MNHEY and CDR2 is SMNVEV in the germline V gene (reference sequence). CDR3 length: 17 residues. CDR3 amino acids: CASSLSPITGVGETQYF. CDR3 sequence (DNA): TGTGCCAGCAGTTTATCACCGATTACAGGGGTAGGAGAGACCCAGTACTTC.

The V call is TRBV4-3, the J call TRBJ1-4; no definite D call. CDR3 size: 14 residues. Germline V lookup: CDR1 LGHNA, CDR2 YSLEER. Trimming shortened V by 1 base and J by 8 bases, and 11 bases separated the two germline ends. CDR3: CASSQGNGKEKLFF. The CDR3 DNA follows: TGCGCCAGCAGCCAAGGAAACGGGAAGGAAAAACTGTTTTTT.

The V gene is TRBV11-2, the J gene TRBJ2-5, with a possible D match to TRBD2 (5 bases). CDR3 length: 13 residues. The V end was cut by 5 bases, the J end by 4 bases, with 11 bases between. CDR1 and CDR2 (germline): SGHAT, FQNNGV. CDR3 in amino acids: CASSPEDGETQYF. The CDR3 DNA sequence: TGTGCCAGCAGCCCGGAGGATGGAGAGACCCAGTACTTC.

The gene calls are TRBV4-1 and TRBJ1-2, with a weak D call TRBD1 (5 bases). This CDR3 has 15 amino acids. The germline V gene encodes CDR1 MGHRA and CDR2 YSYEKL. The V and J ends lost 2 bases and 2 bases respectively, with 12 bases between them. The CDR3 loop is CASSQSAGRNYGYTF. CDR3 DNA sequence: TGCGCCAGCAGCCAATCGGCAGGGCGAAACTATGGCTACACCTTC.

The chain combines TRBV27 with TRBJ2-3; 11 bases map to TRBD1. The CDR3 consists of 16 residues. With 5 bases clipped from V and 5 bases from J, the junction kept 9 bases outside the gene matches. Germline V CDR1 and CDR2: MNHEY, SMNVEV (reference sequence). This CDR3 reads CASSRGWGQGEDTQYF. The CDR3 DNA reads TGTGCCAGCAGTCGGGGTTGGGGACAGGGGGAAGATACGCAGTATTTT.

This clone was observed a few times. The V and J genes are TRBV11-3 and TRBJ1-4; maybe TRBD1 (5 bases). Trimming removed 5 bases from V and 8 bases from J, with 18 bases in between. The CDR3 totals 15 residues. The germline V gene encodes CDR1 SGHNT and CDR2 YENEEA. CDR3 residues: CASSPFGREDEKLFF. CDR3 nucleotides: TGTGCCAGCAGCCCCTTCGGCAGGGAAGACGAAAAACTGTTTTTT.

This sequence joins TRBV6-6 and TRBJ2-7; TRBD2 matches 7 bases. CDR3 size: 13 residues. Trimming removed 8 bases from V and 1 base from J; junction bases left unmatched: 5. Germline CDR1 reads MNHNY; CDR2 reads SVGAGI (reference sequence). CDR3 protein: CASGRGYSYEQYF. CDR3 nucleotide sequence: TGTGCCAGCGGGAGGGGATATTCCTACGAGCAGTACTTC.

The chain has TRBV10-3 and TRBJ1-4; D perhaps matches TRBD1 (6 bases). Per the germline V gene, CDR1 is ENHRY and CDR2 is SYGVKD. The ends were cut back, 0 bases at V and 8 bases at J, with 13 bases in the middle. This CDR3 comprises 15 residues. In DNA, the CDR3 is TGTGCCATCAGTGAGTCACAGGGTAAGGCGGAAAAACTGTTTTTT. Amino acids: CAISESQGKAEKLFF.